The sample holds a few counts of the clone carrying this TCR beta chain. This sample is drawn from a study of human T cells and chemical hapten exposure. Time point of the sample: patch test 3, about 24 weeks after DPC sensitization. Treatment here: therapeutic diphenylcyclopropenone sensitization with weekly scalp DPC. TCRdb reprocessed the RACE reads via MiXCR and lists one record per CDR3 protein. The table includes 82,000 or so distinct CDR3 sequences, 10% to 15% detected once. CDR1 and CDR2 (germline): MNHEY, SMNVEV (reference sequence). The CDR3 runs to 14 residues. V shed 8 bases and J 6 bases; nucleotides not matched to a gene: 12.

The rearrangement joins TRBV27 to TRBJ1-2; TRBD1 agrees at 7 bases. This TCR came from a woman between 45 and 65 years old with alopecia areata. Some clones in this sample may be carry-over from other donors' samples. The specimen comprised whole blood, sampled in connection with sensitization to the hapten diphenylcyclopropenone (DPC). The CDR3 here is CASGTLDRIHGYTF. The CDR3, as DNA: TGTGCCAGCGGCACCCTGGACAGGATCCATGGCTACACCTTC.